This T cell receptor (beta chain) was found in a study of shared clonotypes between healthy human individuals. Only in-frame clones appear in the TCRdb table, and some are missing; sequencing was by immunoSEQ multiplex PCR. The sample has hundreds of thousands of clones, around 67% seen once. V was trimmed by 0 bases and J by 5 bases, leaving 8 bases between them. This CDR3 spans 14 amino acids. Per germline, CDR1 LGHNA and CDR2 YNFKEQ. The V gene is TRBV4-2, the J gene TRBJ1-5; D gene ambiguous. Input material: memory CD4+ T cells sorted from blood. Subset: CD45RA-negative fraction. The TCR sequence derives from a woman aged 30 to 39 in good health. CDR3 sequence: CASSQESRYQPQHF. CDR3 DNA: TGTGCCAGCAGCCAAGAATCCCGCTATCAGCCCCAGCATTTT.